Sequencing of this T cell receptor beta chain was carried out in a study of shared clonotypes between healthy human individuals. In the study overall: In total, the donors were a couple of women and a few men aged 18 to 49.

Of note for this clone: The target antigen is unknown.

The V end was cut by 2 bases, the J end by 0 bases, with 12 bases between. Germline-derived CDR1 and CDR2 are SGHRS and YFSETQ. The CDR3 length is 16 residues. Evenly divided among several immunoSEQ plates was the genomic DNA of each subset. The data were produced by immunoSEQ multiplex PCR, yet TCRdb's version contains in-frame clones alone and is incomplete. The sample has around 700,000 clones, approximately 79% seen once; the top ten hold about 1.8%. General study points: The represented genetic and exposure-history diversity was limited by the small number of donors. Clonotype sharing across a few donors was observed for about 5.5% of naive CD4 clonotypes.

This rearrangement joins TRBV5-1 to TRBJ1-3; D gene unclear. Sequencing input: memory CD4+ T cells sorted from blood. Subset indicated: CD45RA-negative fraction. The receptor's source is a woman in her thirties in good health. In nucleotides, the CDR3 is TGCGCCAGCAGCTTAATAGGGCCGAGCTCTGGAAACACCATATATTTT. Its translation: CASSLIGPSSGNTIYF. Full variable domain (rest looked up from reference TRBV5-1 and TRBJ1-3): KAGVTQTPRYLIKTRGQQVTLSCSPISGHRSVSWYQQTPGQGLQFLFEYFSETQRNKGNFPGRFSGRQFSNSRSEMNVSTLELGDSALYLCASSLIGPSSGNTIYFGEGSWLTVV.